Presented here are 22 T cell receptor beta chains from one specimen sequenced in a study of cytomegalovirus exposure and HLA in healthy donors. The PCR had 60 Vbeta and 13 Jbeta primers. Measured with immunoSEQ multiplex PCR; TCRdb has only the in-frame clones, and not every one. The data hold fewer than 130,000 clones, with 65% to 75% observed a single time. Sequenced sample: PBMCs. The source is a man in his forties in good health and CMV-seropositive.

This clone was seen a few times. Here the CDR3 DNA reads TGCGCCAGCAGCCAAGACCCCGAAGGGGGCCGTGCTTTCTTT. It is translated as CASSQDPEGGRAFF. The chain has TRBV4-1 and TRBJ1-1; TRBD1 aligns across 7 bases. V lost 0 bases, J lost 11 bases, and 9 bases stayed unmatched. The germline CDR1 and CDR2 sequences are MGHRA and YSYEKL. The CDR3 has 14 residues.

V usage is TRBV19 and J usage is TRBJ2-1; 14 nucleotides align to TRBD2. The CDR3 is 15 amino acids. Germline lookup yields CDR1 LNHDA and CDR2 SQIVND (reference sequence). Trimming took 0 bases from V and 9 from J; bases not matched to a gene: 1. CDR3 DNA sequence: TGTGCCAGTAGTATAGATGGGACTAGCGGGAGTGAGCAGTTCTTC. Translation: CASSIDGTSGSEQFF.

The rearrangement joins TRBV30 to TRBJ2-7, with a weak D call TRBD1 (5 bases). This CDR3 comprises 13 residues. The V gene's germline CDR1 is GTSNPN and CDR2 SVGIG (reference sequence). The V end lost 4 bases, the J end lost 2 bases, and 12 bases lay between the germline ends. The DNA of the CDR3 is TGTGCCTGGATACGAGACAGCACCTACGAGCAGTACTTC. Residues: CAWIRDSTYEQYF.

This sequence joins TRBV7-9 and TRBJ2-5; D is undetermined. Between the trimmed V and J ends, which lost 0 bases and 1 base, there was a span of 9 bases. Germline V gene data show CDR1 as SEHNR and CDR2 as FQNEAQ (reference sequence). The CDR3 length is 15 residues. In DNA form, the CDR3 reads TGTGCCAGCAGCTTAGCGCACGGTATCCAAGAGACCCAGTACTTC. Its translation is CASSLAHGIQETQYF.

DNA of the CDR3: TGTGCCAGCAGCCGTACGACAGGGTCTGTCTATGGCTACACCTTC. Its protein is CASSRTTGSVYGYTF. The chain employs TRBV7-2 and TRBJ1-2; 7 bases are shared with TRBD1. This CDR3 spans 15 amino acids. Unmatched junction bases numbered 10, after V lost 5 bases and J lost 4 bases. CDR1 and CDR2 (germline): SGHTA, FQGNSA.

This sequence joins TRBV6-5 and TRBJ2-7, with TRBD1 identical over 9 bases. The trim removed 0 bases at V and 1 base at J, leaving 4 bases unmatched. This CDR3 contains 16 residues. Germline values: CDR1 MNHEY, CDR2 SVGAGI. CDR3 sequence (DNA): TGTGCCAGCAGTTACTCGGGACAGGGTCCTTCCTACGAGCAGTACTTC. Amino acids: CASSYSGQGPSYEQYF.

V and J are TRBV18 and TRBJ1-1; TRBD1 aligns across 9 bases. Germline V CDR1 and CDR2: KGHSH, LQKENI. Trimming at V came to 1 base and at J to 4 bases, leaving 4 bases not matched to a gene. There are 15 residues in the CDR3. In DNA form, the CDR3 reads TGTGCCAGCTCACCACTCGAGGACAGGGGCACTGAAGCTTTCTTT. This sequence encodes CASSPLEDRGTEAFF.

A single count supports this clone. The chain employs TRBV7-8 and TRBJ1-2; 8 bases are shared with TRBD1. V lost 5 bases and J lost 5; bases outside the gene matches: 4. The CDR3 sequence is 13 residues long. From germline, CDR1 is SGHVS and CDR2 FQNEAQ. DNA for the CDR3: TGTGCCAGCAGCCCAGACAGGGGATATGGCTACACCTTC. Translated: CASSPDRGYGYTF.

The CDR3 nucleotides read TGTGCCAGCAGTTTCCAGGGTCTAACCTACGAGCAGTACTTC. Encoded protein: CASSFQGLTYEQYF. V gene TRBV27 combines with J gene TRBJ2-7; a weak D match, TRBD1 (5 bases). Germline V gene lookup returns CDR1 MNHEY and CDR2 SMNVEV (reference sequence). CDR3 size: 14 residues. V was trimmed by 3 bases and J by 2 bases, leaving 11 bases between them.

The chain employs TRBV18 and TRBJ2-7, with 10 bases lining up with TRBD1. J gave up 5 bases and V 6 bases, and 7 bases lay outside the gene matches. CDR3 length: 14 amino acids. Germline CDR1 reads KGHSH; CDR2 reads LQKENI. The DNA of the CDR3 is TGTGCCAGCTCGCCGGGACAGGGGTTGGACGAGCAGTACGTC. As protein: CASSPGQGLDEQYV.

Only one count was recorded for this clone. The chain combines TRBV28 with TRBJ1-1; possible D gene TRBD1, 5 bases. CDR1 MDHEN and CDR2 SYDVKM come from the germline V gene. This CDR3 is built from 16 residues. Deletions cut 3 bases from V and 3 bases from J, with 17 bases between. CDR3 coding DNA: TGTGCCAGCAGTTTGGGCCAGGGCCTTGGGGACACTGAAGCTTTCTTT. This gives the protein CASSLGQGLGDTEAFF.

This clone was counted only a few times. In DNA, the CDR3 is TGTGCCTCGGACAGGGCAAACACCGGGGAGCTGTTTTTT. It translates to CASDRANTGELFF. The V gene is TRBV30, the J gene TRBJ2-2; 8 positions agree with TRBD1. Germline CDR1 reads GTSNPN; CDR2 reads SVGIG (reference sequence). V lost 7 bases, J lost 2 bases, and 3 bases stayed unmatched. This CDR3 is built from 13 residues.

The chain combines TRBV19 with TRBJ1-2; TRBD1 is a possible D gene (5 bases). The CDR3 is 13 residues long. The V gene lost 3 bases and the J gene lost 1 base, with 6 bases spanning the gap. Germline V gives CDR1 LNHDA, CDR2 SQIVND (reference sequence). The CDR3 sequence is CASSMGGNYGYTF. The CDR3 bases are TGTGCCAGTAGTATGGGGGGTAACTATGGCTACACCTTC.

The chain couples TRBV5-1 to TRBJ2-3; TRBD2 agrees at 7 bases. The CDR3 is made up of 16 amino acids. V shed 3 bases, J shed 1 base, and the junction held 8 bases outside the gene matches. Germline assignment: CDR1 SGHRS and CDR2 YFSETQ. The CDR3 is CASSSASGLGTDTQYF. The CDR3 DNA sequence: TGCGCCAGCAGCTCAGCTAGCGGACTCGGCACAGATACGCAGTATTTT. The full variable domain, in which reference TRBV5-1 and TRBJ2-3 provide the parts outside the CDR3, is KAGVTQTPRYLIKTRGQQVTLSCSPISGHRSVSWYQQTPGQGLQFLFEYFSETQRNKGNFPGRFSGRQFSNSRSEMNVSTLELGDSALYLCASSSASGLGTDTQYFGPGTRLTVL.

This clone was recorded only once. V gene TRBV18 combines with J gene TRBJ1-6; 8 nucleotides align to TRBD1. Germline CDR1 reads KGHSH; CDR2 reads LQKENI. V was pared by 3 bases and J by 8 bases, with 6 bases of the junction left unmatched. CDR3 length: 15 residues. In DNA form, the CDR3 reads TGTGCCAGCTCACCGCAGGGGGCCGTAGATTCACCCCTCCACTTT. Translated, it gives CASSPQGAVDSPLHF.

The chain has TRBV19 and TRBJ1-2, with 7 bases matching TRBD1. After removal of 4 bases from V and 5 bases from J, the junction contained 7 bases not matched to a gene. Germline V gene data show CDR1 as LNHDA and CDR2 as SQIVND (reference sequence). The CDR3 runs to 14 residues. CDR3 residues: CASSSPRDSYGYTF. The CDR3 region has the DNA TGTGCCAGTAGTAGCCCCCGGGACAGTTATGGCTACACCTTC.

CDR3 protein: CASSSDRAYNEQFF. The CDR3 bases are TGTGCCAGCTCCTCCGACAGGGCCTACAATGAGCAGTTCTTC. The chain combines TRBV18 with TRBJ2-1; 7 nucleotides align to TRBD1. The CDR3 contains 14 residues. CDR1 and CDR2 from the germline V gene are KGHSH and LQKENI. V was clipped by 6 bases and J by 2 bases; unmatched bases: 4. Together with reference TRBV18 and TRBJ2-1, the CDR3 gives the full variable domain: NAGVMQNPRHLVRRRGQEARLRCSPMKGHSHVYWYRQLPEEGLKFMVYLQKENIIDESGMPKERFSAEFPKEGPSILRIQQVVRGDSAAYFCASSSDRAYNEQFFGPGTRLTVL.

This clone was seen ten or more times. The chain recombines TRBV7-2 with TRBJ1-3; 10 bases match TRBD1. Germline CDR1 SGHTA, CDR2 FQGNSA. The CDR3 covers 17 residues. Germline trimming cut 5 bases from V and 0 bases from J; bases unmatched to any gene: 7. In nucleotides, the CDR3 is TGTGCCAGCAGCCCAGACAGGGGGCCACTCTCTGGAAACACCATATATTTT. Protein: CASSPDRGPLSGNTIYF.

This clone was detected a few times. The chain recombines TRBV30 with TRBJ1-1; tentatively, D is TRBD1 (5 bases). CDR3 size: 13 residues. The germline V gene has CDR1 GTSNPN and CDR2 SVGIG (reference sequence). V was shortened by 4 bases and J by 5 bases, with 14 bases between the two germline ends. The CDR3 spells CAWNPLGRTEAFF. The CDR3 region has the DNA TGTGCCTGGAACCCCCTGGGGCGGACTGAAGCTTTCTTT.

The chain uses TRBV5-4 and TRBJ1-2; no clear D. With 0 bases removed from V and 5 bases from J, the gap between germline ends came to 11 bases. Germline V gives CDR1 SGHNT, CDR2 YYREEE (reference sequence). This CDR3 is built from 14 residues. The CDR3 spells CASSLGAEPYGYTF. CDR3 nucleotides: TGTGCCAGCAGCTTGGGTGCAGAACCATATGGCTACACCTTC.

The V and J genes are TRBV11-2 and TRBJ2-5; 8 bases fit TRBD1. This CDR3 spans 15 amino acids. The J segment lost 5 bases and the V segment lost 2 bases, leaving 7 bases of the junction unmatched. Germline V gene data show CDR1 as SGHAT and CDR2 as FQNNGV. Here the CDR3 reads CASSLPGDRRETQYF. In DNA form, the CDR3 reads TGTGCCAGCAGCTTACCTGGGGACAGGAGGGAGACCCAGTACTTC.

V and J are TRBV30 and TRBJ2-1, with D possibly matching TRBD1 (6 bases). V was cut by 4 bases and J by 7 bases, with 11 bases left in between. The length of the CDR3 is 12 residues. Looked up from germline, CDR1 is GTSNPN and CDR2 is SVGIG (reference sequence). CDR3: CAWNRERNEQFF. The CDR3 coding sequence is TGTGCCTGGAACAGGGAAAGGAATGAGCAGTTCTTC.